One and the same sample provided the 6 T cell receptor beta chains below, sequenced in a study of T cell repertoires in cytomegalovirus infection (dated by TCRdb to between 2017 and 2020). This specimen's treatment or condition label, interpreted: in vitro stimulation with specific CMV peptide epitopes to enrich CMV-specific T cells. Their specific antigens are unknown. Sequenced on an Illumina HiSeq 1500. The public reads were run again by TCRdb, first through fastp at Q25 and then through MiXCR, and only productive beta chains were kept. Every entry covers one CDR3 protein and lists the most common genes and DNA from its rows. In all, the sample holds 350,000 to 400,000 distinct CDR3 sequences, and about 35% of those were seen once. Roughly 12% of the sample comes from the top ten. The specimen comprised cultured PBMCs, sampled from culture after CMV antigen stimulation. The source of these receptors is a human donor in good health (CMV status not recorded). Some clones in this sample may be carry-over from other donors' samples.

This clonotype was counted ten times or more. The V and J genes are TRBV7-2 and TRBJ1-4, with no clear D. CDR1 and CDR2 from the germline V gene are SGHTA and FQGNSA. The CDR3 sequence is 16 residues long. V lost 5 bases and J lost 1, with 14 bases in between. This CDR3 is CASSPAAWGTNEKLFF. The CDR3 DNA reads as TGTGCCAGCAGCCCCGCCGCGTGGGGAACTAATGAAAAACTGTTTTTT.

Only a few counts were recorded for this clonotype. J is TRBJ2-3 and V is TRBV7-6; 8 bases align to TRBD1. The J segment lost 3 bases and the V segment lost 0 bases, leaving 8 bases of the junction unmatched. The CDR3 extends over 17 amino acids. The germline CDR1 and CDR2 sequences are SGHVS and FNYEAQ. This CDR3 reads CASSLAETGVWTDTQYF. The CDR3 DNA sequence: TGTGCCAGCAGCTTAGCTGAGACAGGGGTTTGGACAGATACGCAGTATTTT.

Ten or more counts support this clonotype. This chain joins TRBV7-2 and TRBJ2-2; a possible D gene is TRBD1 (5 bases). CDR3 length: 15 amino acids. Germline CDR1 and CDR2: SGHTA and FQGNSA. The V end was cut by 5 bases, the J end by 3 bases, with 13 bases between. CDR3 sequence reads: CASSQNGADTGELFF. The DNA for the CDR3 is TGTGCCAGCAGCCAAAATGGGGCGGACACCGGGGAGCTGTTTTTT.

This clonotype has only a few counts. The gene calls are TRBV6-2 or TRBV6-3 and TRBJ2-7, with TRBD2 matching 11 bases. The CDR3 loop spans 19 amino acids. The germline V gene encodes CDR1 MNHEY and CDR2 SVGEGT. Trimming took 2 bases from V and 0 from J; bases not matched to a gene: 12. The CDR3 loop is CASSYGINKGLAVSYEQYF. The CDR3 DNA reads as TGTGCCAGCAGTTACGGAATTAATAAGGGACTAGCGGTCTCCTACGAGCAGTACTTC.

This clonotype was observed a handful of times. The CDR3 is CASSLRQGFFETQYF. The CDR3, as DNA: TGTGCCAGCAGTTTAAGGCAGGGCTTTTTTGAGACCCAGTACTTC. The rearrangement uses TRBV12-3 or TRBV12-4 and TRBJ2-5; D perhaps matches TRBD1 (5 bases). This CDR3 spans 15 amino acids. Trimming cost V 2 bases and J 5 bases, with 15 bases left between them.

This clonotype has more than one count but fewer than ten. The chain employs TRBV4-1 and TRBJ2-7; the match to TRBD2 covers 7 bases. CDR3 length equals 15 residues. J lost 2 bases, V lost 0 bases, and 4 bases had no gene match. The germline V gene has CDR1 MGHRA and CDR2 YSYEKL. CDR3 amino acids: CASSQELAPTYEQYF. In DNA form, the CDR3 reads TGCGCCAGCAGCCAAGAACTAGCGCCGACCTACGAGCAGTACTTC.